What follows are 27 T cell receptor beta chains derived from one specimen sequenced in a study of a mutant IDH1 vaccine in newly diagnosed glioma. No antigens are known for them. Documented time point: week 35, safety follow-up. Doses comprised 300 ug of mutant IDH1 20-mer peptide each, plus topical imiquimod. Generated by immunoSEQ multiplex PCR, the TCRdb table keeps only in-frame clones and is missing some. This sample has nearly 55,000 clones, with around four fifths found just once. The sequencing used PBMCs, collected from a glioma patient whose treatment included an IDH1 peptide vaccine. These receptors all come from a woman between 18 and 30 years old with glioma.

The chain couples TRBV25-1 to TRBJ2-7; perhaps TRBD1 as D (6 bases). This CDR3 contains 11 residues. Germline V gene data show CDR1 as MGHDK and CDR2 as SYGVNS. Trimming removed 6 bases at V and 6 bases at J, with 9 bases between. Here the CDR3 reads CASSQGGEQYF. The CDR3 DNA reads TGTGCCAGCAGCCAAGGGGGCGAGCAGTACTTC.

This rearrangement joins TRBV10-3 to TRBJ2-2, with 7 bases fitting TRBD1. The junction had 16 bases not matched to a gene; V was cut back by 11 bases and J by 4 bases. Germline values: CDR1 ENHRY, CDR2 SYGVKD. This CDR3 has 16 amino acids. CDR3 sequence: CAGRDSGGEVTGELFF. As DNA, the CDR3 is TGTGCCGGCCGGGACAGTGGAGGCGAGGTCACCGGGGAGCTGTTTTTT.

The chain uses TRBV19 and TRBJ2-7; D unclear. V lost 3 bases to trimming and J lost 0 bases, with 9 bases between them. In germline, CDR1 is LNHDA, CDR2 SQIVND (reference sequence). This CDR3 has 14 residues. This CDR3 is CASSIHGSSYEQYF. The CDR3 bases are TGTGCCAGTAGTATTCACGGCAGCTCCTACGAGCAGTACTTC.

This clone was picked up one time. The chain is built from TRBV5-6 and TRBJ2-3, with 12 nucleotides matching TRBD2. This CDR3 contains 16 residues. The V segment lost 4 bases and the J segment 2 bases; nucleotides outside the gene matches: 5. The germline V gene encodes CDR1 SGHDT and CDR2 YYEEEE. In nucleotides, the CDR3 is TGTGCCAGCAGCCAGAGGACTAGCGGGATCACAGATACGCAGTATTTT. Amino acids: CASSQRTSGITDTQYF.

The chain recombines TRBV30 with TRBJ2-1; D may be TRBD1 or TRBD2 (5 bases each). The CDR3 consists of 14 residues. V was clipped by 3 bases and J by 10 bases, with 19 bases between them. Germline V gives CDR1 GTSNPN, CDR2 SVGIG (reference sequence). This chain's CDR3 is CAWRPGPGFKEQFF. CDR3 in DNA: TGTGCCTGGAGACCGGGACCCGGATTTAAGGAGCAGTTCTTC.

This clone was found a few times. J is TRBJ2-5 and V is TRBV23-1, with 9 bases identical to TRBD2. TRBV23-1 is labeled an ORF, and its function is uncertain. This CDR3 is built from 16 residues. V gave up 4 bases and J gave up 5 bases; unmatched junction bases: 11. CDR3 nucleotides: TGCGCCAGCAGTCCCCCACTTGGGACTAGCAGCGAGACCCAGTACTTC. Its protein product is CASSPPLGTSSETQYF.

The CDR3 loop reads CASSLGVGRGYNEQFF. The CDR3 coding sequence is TGCGCCAGCAGCTTGGGAGTGGGGAGAGGGTACAATGAGCAGTTCTTC. V and J are TRBV5-1 and TRBJ2-1, with TRBD2 as a possible D gene (5 bases). Germline CDR1 and CDR2: SGHRS and YFSETQ. This CDR3 region has 16 residues. V lost 0 bases to trimming and J lost 4 bases, with 14 bases between them.

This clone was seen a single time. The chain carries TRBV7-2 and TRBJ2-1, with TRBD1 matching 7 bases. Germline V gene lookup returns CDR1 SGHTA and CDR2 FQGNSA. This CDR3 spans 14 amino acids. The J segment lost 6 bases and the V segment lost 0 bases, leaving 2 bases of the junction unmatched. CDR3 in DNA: TGTGCCAGCAGCTTAGCGAGGACAGGCAATGAGCAGTTCTTC. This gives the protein CASSLARTGNEQFF.

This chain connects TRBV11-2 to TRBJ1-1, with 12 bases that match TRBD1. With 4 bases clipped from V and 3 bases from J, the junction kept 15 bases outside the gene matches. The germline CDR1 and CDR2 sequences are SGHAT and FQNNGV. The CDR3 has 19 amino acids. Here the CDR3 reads CASSSHPITGQGAHTEAFF. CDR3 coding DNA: TGTGCCAGCAGCTCACACCCCATTACGGGACAGGGGGCGCACACTGAAGCTTTCTTT.

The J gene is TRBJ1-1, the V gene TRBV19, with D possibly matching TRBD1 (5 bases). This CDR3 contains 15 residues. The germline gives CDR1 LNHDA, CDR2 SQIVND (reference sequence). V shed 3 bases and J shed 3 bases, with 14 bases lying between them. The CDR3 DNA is TGTGCCAGTAGTATCCAACTAGGGGTTTACACTGAAGCTTTCTTT. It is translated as CASSIQLGVYTEAFF.

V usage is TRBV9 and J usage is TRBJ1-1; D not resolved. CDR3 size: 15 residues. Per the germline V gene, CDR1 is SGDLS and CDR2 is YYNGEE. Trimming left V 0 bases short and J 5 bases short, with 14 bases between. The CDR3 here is CASSVAAAQATEAFF. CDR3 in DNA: TGTGCCAGCAGCGTAGCGGCCGCTCAGGCGACTGAAGCTTTCTTT.

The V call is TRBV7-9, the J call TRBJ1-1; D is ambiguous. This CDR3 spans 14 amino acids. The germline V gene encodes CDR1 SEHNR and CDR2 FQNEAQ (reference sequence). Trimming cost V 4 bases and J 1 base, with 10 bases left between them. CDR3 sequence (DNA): TGTGCCAGCAGCTATGCAGGATCGAACACTGAAGCTTTCTTT. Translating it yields CASSYAGSNTEAFF.

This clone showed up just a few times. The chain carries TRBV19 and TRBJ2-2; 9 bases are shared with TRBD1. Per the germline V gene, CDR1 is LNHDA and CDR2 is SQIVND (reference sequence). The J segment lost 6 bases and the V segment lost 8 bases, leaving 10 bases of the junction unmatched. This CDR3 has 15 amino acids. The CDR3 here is CASATGTGRAGELFF. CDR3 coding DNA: TGTGCCAGTGCCACGGGGACAGGGAGGGCCGGGGAGCTGTTTTTT.

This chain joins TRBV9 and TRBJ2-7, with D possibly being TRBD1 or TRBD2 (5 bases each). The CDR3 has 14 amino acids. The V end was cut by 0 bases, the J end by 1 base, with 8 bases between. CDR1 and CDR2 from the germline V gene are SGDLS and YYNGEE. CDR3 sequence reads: CASSVGGSSYEQYF. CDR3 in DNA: TGTGCCAGCAGCGTAGGGGGGTCTTCCTACGAGCAGTACTTC.

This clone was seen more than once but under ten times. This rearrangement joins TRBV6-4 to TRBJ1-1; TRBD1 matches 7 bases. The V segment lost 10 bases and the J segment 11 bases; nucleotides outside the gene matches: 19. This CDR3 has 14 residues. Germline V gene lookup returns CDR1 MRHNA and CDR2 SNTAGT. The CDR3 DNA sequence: TGTGCCACCATCCAAAAGGGGGCGGACGGTGGGGCTTTCTTT. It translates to CATIQKGADGGAFF.

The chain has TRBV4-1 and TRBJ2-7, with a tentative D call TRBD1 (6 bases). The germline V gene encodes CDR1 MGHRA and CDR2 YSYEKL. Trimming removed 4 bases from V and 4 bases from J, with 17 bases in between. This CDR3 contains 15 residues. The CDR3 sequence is CASSPRTAPWYEQYF. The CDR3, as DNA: TGCGCCAGCAGCCCCCGGACAGCTCCCTGGTACGAGCAGTACTTC.

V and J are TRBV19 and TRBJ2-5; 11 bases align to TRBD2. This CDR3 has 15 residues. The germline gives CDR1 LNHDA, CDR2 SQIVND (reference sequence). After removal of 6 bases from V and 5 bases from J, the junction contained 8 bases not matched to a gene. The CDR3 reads CASRPVAGGRETQYF. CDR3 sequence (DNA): TGTGCCAGTAGACCTGTAGCGGGAGGGCGGGAGACCCAGTACTTC.

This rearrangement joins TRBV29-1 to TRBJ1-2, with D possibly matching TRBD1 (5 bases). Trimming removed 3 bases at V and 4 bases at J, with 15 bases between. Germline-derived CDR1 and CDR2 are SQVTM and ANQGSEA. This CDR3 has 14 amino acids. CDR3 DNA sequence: TGCAGCGTTGACCCGGGACTGACCCTCTATGGCTACACCTTC. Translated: CSVDPGLTLYGYTF.

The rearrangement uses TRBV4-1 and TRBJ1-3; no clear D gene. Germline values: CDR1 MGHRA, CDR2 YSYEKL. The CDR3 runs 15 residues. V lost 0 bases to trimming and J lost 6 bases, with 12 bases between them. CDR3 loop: CASSQDEVAQNTIYF. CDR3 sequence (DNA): TGCGCCAGCAGCCAAGATGAGGTGGCACAAAACACCATATATTTT.

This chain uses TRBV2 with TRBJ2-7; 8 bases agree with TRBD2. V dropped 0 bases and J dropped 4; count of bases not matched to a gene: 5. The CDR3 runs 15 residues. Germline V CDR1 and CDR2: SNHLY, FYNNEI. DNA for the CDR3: TGTGCCAGCAGTGAAGCCAGGACTAGCCGATACGAGCAGTACTTC. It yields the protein CASSEARTSRYEQYF.

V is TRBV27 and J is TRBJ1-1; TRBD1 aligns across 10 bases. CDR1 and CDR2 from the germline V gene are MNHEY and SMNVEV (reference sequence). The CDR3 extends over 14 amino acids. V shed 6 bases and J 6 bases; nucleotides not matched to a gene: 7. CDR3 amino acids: CASRRGTGAPEAFF. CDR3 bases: TGTGCCAGCAGAAGGGGGACAGGGGCTCCTGAAGCTTTCTTT.

The CDR3 loop reads CASSPAGSTDTQYF. In DNA form, the CDR3 reads TGCGCCAGCAGCCCAGCGGGGAGCACAGATACGCAGTATTTT. V and J are TRBV4-1 and TRBJ2-3; 7 bases agree with TRBD2. The V segment lost 4 bases and the J segment 0 bases; nucleotides outside the gene matches: 1. The CDR3 covers 14 residues. Germline CDR1 reads MGHRA; CDR2 reads YSYEKL.

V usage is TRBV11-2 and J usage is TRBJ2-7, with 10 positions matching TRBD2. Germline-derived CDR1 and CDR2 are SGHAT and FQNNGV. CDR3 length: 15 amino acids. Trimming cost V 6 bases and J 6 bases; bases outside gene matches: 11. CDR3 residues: CASSTTSGMEPEQYF. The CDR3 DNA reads TGTGCCAGCAGTACCACTAGCGGGATGGAGCCCGAGCAGTACTTC.

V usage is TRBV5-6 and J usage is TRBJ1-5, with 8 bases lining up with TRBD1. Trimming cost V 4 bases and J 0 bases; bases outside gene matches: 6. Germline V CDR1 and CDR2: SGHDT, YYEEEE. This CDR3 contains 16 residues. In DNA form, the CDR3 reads TGTGCCAGCAGCCGGACAGGGCACTATAGCAATCAGCCCCAGCATTTT. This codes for CASSRTGHYSNQPQHF.

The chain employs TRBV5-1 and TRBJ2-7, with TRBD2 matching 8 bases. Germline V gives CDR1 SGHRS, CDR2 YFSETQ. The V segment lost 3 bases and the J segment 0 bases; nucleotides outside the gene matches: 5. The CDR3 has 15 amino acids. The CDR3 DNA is TGCGCCAGCAGCTCGGGCGGGAGGAGCTCCTACGAGCAGTACTTC. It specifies CASSSGGRSSYEQYF.

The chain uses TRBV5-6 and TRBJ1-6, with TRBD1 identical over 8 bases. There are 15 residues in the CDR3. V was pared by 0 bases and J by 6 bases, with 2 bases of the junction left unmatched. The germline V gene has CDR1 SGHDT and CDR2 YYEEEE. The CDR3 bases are TGTGCCAGCAGCTTGGGGCAGGGGGCTAATTCACCCCTCCACTTT. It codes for CASSLGQGANSPLHF.

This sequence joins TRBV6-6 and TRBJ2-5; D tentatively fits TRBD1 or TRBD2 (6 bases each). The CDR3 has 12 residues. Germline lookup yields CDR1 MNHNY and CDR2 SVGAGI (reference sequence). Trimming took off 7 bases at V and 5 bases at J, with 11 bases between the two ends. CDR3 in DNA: TGTGCCAGCATAGGGGGGTGGGAGACCCAGTACTTC. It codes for CASIGGWETQYF.